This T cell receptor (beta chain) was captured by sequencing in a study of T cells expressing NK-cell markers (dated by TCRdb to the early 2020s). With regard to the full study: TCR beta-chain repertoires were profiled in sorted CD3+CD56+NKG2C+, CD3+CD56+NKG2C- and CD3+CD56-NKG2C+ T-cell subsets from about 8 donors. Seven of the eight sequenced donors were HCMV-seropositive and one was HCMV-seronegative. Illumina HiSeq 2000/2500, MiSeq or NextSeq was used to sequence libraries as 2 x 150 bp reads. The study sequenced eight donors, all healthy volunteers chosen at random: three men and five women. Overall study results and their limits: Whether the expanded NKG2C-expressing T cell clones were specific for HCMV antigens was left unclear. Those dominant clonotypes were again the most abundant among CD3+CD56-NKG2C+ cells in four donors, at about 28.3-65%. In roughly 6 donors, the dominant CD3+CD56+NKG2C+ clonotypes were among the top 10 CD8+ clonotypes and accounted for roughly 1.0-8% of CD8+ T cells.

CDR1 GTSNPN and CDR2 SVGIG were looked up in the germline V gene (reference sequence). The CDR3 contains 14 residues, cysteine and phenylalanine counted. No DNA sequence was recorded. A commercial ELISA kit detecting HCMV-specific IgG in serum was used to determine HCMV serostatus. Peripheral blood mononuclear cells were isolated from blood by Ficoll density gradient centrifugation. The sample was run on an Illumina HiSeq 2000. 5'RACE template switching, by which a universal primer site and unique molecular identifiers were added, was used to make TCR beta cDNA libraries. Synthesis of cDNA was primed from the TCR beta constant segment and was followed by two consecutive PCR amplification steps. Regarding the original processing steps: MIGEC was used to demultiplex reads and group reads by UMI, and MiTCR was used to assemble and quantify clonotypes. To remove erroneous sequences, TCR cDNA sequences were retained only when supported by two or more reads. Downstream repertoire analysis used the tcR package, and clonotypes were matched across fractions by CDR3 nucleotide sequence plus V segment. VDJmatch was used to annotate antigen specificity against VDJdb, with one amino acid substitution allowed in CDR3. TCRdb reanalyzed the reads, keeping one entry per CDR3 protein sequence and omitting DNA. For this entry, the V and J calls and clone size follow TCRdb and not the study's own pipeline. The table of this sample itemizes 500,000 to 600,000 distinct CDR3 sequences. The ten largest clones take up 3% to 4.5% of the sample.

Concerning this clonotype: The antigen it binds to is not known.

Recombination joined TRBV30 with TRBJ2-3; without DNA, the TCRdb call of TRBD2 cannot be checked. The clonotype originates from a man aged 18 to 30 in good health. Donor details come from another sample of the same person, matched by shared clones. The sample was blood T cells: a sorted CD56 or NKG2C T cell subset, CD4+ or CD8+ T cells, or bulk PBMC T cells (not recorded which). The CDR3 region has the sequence CAGYLAGITDTQYF.